The 22 T cell receptor beta chains listed next were all sequenced from one sample in a study of blood T cell repertoires in COVID-19. Assay used: immunoSEQ multiplex PCR; TCRdb lists only in-frame clones, some missing. The sample has about 87,000 clones; roughly 87% are singletons. Sequencing used peripheral blood. The receptors shown here come from a woman over 75 with acute or convalescent COVID-19.

The chain joins TRBV6-5 to TRBJ2-2; 8 bases agree with TRBD1. The J segment lost 2 bases and the V segment lost 6 bases, leaving 5 bases of the junction unmatched. In germline, CDR1 is MNHEY, CDR2 SVGAGI. The length of the CDR3 is 15 residues. This CDR3 is CASREQGANTGELFF. The CDR3 nucleotides read TGTGCCAGCAGAGAGCAGGGGGCAAACACCGGGGAGCTGTTTTTT.

The chain is built from TRBV19 and TRBJ2-2; no firm D call. The length of the CDR3 is 14 residues. Trimming left V 3 bases short and J 5 bases short, with 10 bases between. CDR1 is LNHDA and CDR2 is SQIVND in the germline V gene (reference sequence). The CDR3 sequence: CASSIAQSTGELFF. The CDR3 coding sequence is TGTGCCAGTAGTATTGCTCAGTCAACCGGGGAGCTGTTTTTT.

The chain recombines TRBV2 with TRBJ2-3; 14 nucleotides align to TRBD2. The CDR3 spans 15 residues. The germline V gene has CDR1 SNHLY and CDR2 FYNNEI. V dropped 6 bases and J dropped 4; count of bases not matched to a gene: 3. The DNA of the CDR3 is TGTGCCAGCAGCCCGACTAGCGGGAGGGCAGATACGCAGTATTTT. It is translated as CASSPTSGRADTQYF.

The chain combines TRBV19 with TRBJ1-5, with 10 bases identical to TRBD1. The germline V gene has CDR1 LNHDA and CDR2 SQIVND (reference sequence). J gave up 6 bases and V 5 bases, and 1 base lay outside the gene matches. There are 13 residues in the CDR3. CDR3 amino acids: CASSDRGRQPQHF. The CDR3 DNA follows: TGTGCCAGTAGTGACAGGGGGCGTCAGCCCCAGCATTTT.

The chain carries TRBV10-3 and TRBJ1-1; possibly TRBD1 for D (6 bases). V lost 6 bases and J lost 1, with 12 bases in between. The germline CDR1 and CDR2 sequences are ENHRY and SYGVKD. The CDR3 length is 14 residues. In nucleotides, the CDR3 is TGTGCCATCAGCGGGGGGGGCGCGAACACTGAAGCTTTCTTT. This codes for CAISGGGANTEAFF.

The rearrangement uses TRBV19 and TRBJ1-3, with 8 bases that match TRBD1. This CDR3 has 14 amino acids. The trim removed 8 bases at V and 3 bases at J, leaving 6 bases unmatched. Germline CDR1 and CDR2: LNHDA and SQIVND (reference sequence). CDR3 loop: CASGARGHGNTIYF. CDR3 sequence (DNA): TGTGCCAGTGGGGCCAGGGGGCATGGAAACACCATATATTTT.

The chain combines TRBV19 with TRBJ2-7; 7 bases line up with TRBD2. The CDR3 consists of 12 residues. Germline loops: CDR1 LNHDA, CDR2 SQIVND (reference sequence). The junction had 3 bases not matched to a gene; V was cut back by 10 bases and J by 0 bases. The CDR3 is CATASGSYEQYF. The CDR3 nucleotides are TGTGCCACGGCTAGCGGCTCCTACGAGCAGTACTTC.

This chain uses TRBV7-9 with TRBJ2-1; D possibly corresponds to TRBD2 (5 bases). This CDR3 contains 15 residues. V gave up 0 bases and J gave up 9 bases, with 15 bases separating them. Germline V gene data show CDR1 as SEHNR and CDR2 as FQNEAQ (reference sequence). The CDR3 nucleotides are TGTGCCAGCAGCTTAGCCCTGCCCAGTGGAGGTGAGCAGTTCTTC. Translation gives CASSLALPSGGEQFF.

This clone has just a few counts. J is TRBJ1-4 and V is TRBV6-5; D unclear. The CDR3 loop spans 15 amino acids. V gave up 6 bases and J gave up 7 bases, with 18 bases separating them. Germline V CDR1 and CDR2: MNHEY, SVGAGI. This CDR3 reads CASRPPSSRGEKLFF. The CDR3 DNA follows: TGTGCCAGCAGACCCCCAAGTTCGCGGGGTGAAAAACTGTTTTTT.

The chain joins TRBV6-2 or TRBV6-3 to TRBJ1-1; 10 bases are a match to TRBD1. Germline CDR1 MNHEY, CDR2 SVGEGT. The V and J ends lost 2 bases and 6 bases, in that order; junction bases with no gene match: 3. The CDR3 covers 14 residues. The CDR3 region is CASSYVDRGAEAFF. CDR3 bases: TGTGCCAGCAGTTACGTGGACAGGGGGGCTGAAGCTTTCTTT.

The genes are TRBV9 and TRBJ2-3; D gene unclear. Germline assignment: CDR1 SGDLS and CDR2 YYNGEE. CDR3 length equals 13 residues. The V end was cut by 4 bases, the J end by 5 bases, with 11 bases between. CDR3 sequence reads: CASSTSAGDTQYF. CDR3 coding DNA: TGTGCCAGCAGCACGTCAGCAGGAGATACGCAGTATTTT. The full variable domain, completed using reference TRBV9 and TRBJ2-3, is DSGVTQTPKHLITATGQRVTLRCSPRSGDLSVYWYQQSLDQGLQFLIQYYNGEERAKGNILERFSAQQFPDLHSELNLSSLELGDSALYFCASSTSAGDTQYFGPGTRLTVL.

J is TRBJ1-6 and V is TRBV19; 9 bases line up with TRBD1. Germline lookup yields CDR1 LNHDA and CDR2 SQIVND (reference sequence). There are 16 residues in the CDR3. With 4 bases clipped from V and 10 bases from J, the junction kept 11 bases outside the gene matches. CDR3 coding DNA: TGTGCCAGTAGTAGGACGACCGGGACAGGGAACTCACCCCTCCACTTT. Its protein is CASSRTTGTGNSPLHF.

The rearrangement uses TRBV5-4 and TRBJ2-7; the D is unclear. The CDR3 contains 15 residues. V gave up 2 bases and J gave up 0 bases, with 12 bases separating them. Per the germline V gene, CDR1 is SGHNT and CDR2 is YYREEE (reference sequence). The CDR3 reads CASSLRQGYSYEQYF. In DNA, the CDR3 is TGTGCCAGCAGCTTAAGACAAGGCTACTCCTACGAGCAGTACTTC.

The rearrangement links TRBV18 to TRBJ2-1; TRBD2 matches 10 bases. The CDR3 extends over 15 amino acids. CDR1 is KGHSH, CDR2 LQKENI, per germline. The V gene end was trimmed by 2 bases and the J gene end by 8 bases; junction bases not matched to a gene: 6. CDR3 sequence: CASSPKLAGLDEQFF. CDR3 sequence (DNA): TGTGCCAGCTCACCAAAACTAGCGGGACTCGATGAGCAGTTCTTC.

The CDR3 loop is CASSDKTPHNEQFF. CDR3 sequence (DNA): TGTGCCAGCAGTGATAAGACTCCCCACAATGAGCAGTTCTTC. The rearrangement joins TRBV6-1 to TRBJ2-1; D gene uncertain. The CDR3 consists of 14 residues. The germline V and J ends were trimmed by 3 bases and 5 bases, with 11 bases remaining between them. Germline-derived CDR1 and CDR2 are MNHNS and SASEGT.

This chain connects TRBV29-1 to TRBJ2-7; possible D gene TRBD2, 5 bases. The CDR3 covers 13 residues. Germline V CDR1 and CDR2: SQVTM, ANQGSEA. V lost 3 bases to trimming and J lost 9 bases, with 18 bases between them. CDR3 in DNA: TGCAGCGTTGATACGTCTGGTGGAGGTGGGCAGTACTTC. It codes for CSVDTSGGGGQYF.

The rearrangement joins TRBV7-3 to TRBJ1-2; D remains unclear. Germline values: CDR1 SGHTA, CDR2 FQGTGA. The CDR3 contains 13 residues. Trimming shortened V by 6 bases and J by 7 bases, and 15 bases separated the two germline ends. CDR3 sequence reads: CASSRYVGSGYTF. Written as DNA, the CDR3 is TGTGCCAGCAGTCGTTACGTCGGGAGTGGCTACACCTTC. Full variable domain (outside the CDR3, taken from reference TRBV7-3 and TRBJ1-2): GAGVSQTPSNKVTEKGKYVELRCDPISGHTALYWYRQSLGQGPEFLIYFQGTGAADDSGLPNDRFFAVRPEGSVSTLKIQRTERGDSAVYLCASSRYVGSGYTFGSGTRLTVV.

The rearrangement joins TRBV27 to TRBJ2-5; 7 bases are shared with TRBD2. V trimming: 6 bases; J trimming: 5 bases; junction bases outside the gene matches: 9. The CDR3 loop spans 14 amino acids. The germline V gene has CDR1 MNHEY and CDR2 SMNVEV (reference sequence). The CDR3 is CASRTGGGYETQYF. In nucleotides, the CDR3 is TGTGCCAGCAGGACTGGGGGAGGGTACGAGACCCAGTACTTC.

The genes are TRBV7-3 and TRBJ2-7; 11 bases are shared with TRBD2. This CDR3 is 15 amino acids long. Trimming at V came to 0 bases and at J to 5 bases, leaving 3 bases not matched to a gene. From germline, CDR1 is SGHTA and CDR2 FQGTGA. CDR3 DNA sequence: TGTGCCAGCAGCTTAACTAGCGGGGGGGAGAACGAGCAGTACTTC. Translation: CASSLTSGGENEQYF. Together with reference TRBV7-3 and TRBJ2-7, the CDR3 gives the full variable domain: GAGVSQTPSNKVTEKGKYVELRCDPISGHTALYWYRQSLGQGPEFLIYFQGTGAADDSGLPNDRFFAVRPEGSVSTLKIQRTERGDSAVYLCASSLTSGGENEQYFGPGTRLTVT.

The chain combines TRBV6-2 or TRBV6-3 with TRBJ1-5; D remains ambiguous. The ends were cut back, 5 bases at V and 4 bases at J, with 12 bases in the middle. In germline, CDR1 is MNHEY, CDR2 SVGEGT. This CDR3 is 14 amino acids long. The CDR3: CASSKLSLNQPQHF. The CDR3 DNA reads as TGTGCCAGCAGTAAACTTAGTTTGAATCAGCCCCAGCATTTT.

The genes are TRBV7-2 and TRBJ1-2, with 7 bases aligning to TRBD1. Per germline, CDR1 SGHTA and CDR2 FQGNSA. The CDR3 has 14 amino acids. Trimming removed 2 bases from V and 13 bases from J; junction bases left unmatched: 13. CDR3 residues: CASSLNTGDFQTTF. CDR3 sequence (DNA): TGTGCCAGCAGCTTAAATACAGGGGATTTCCAAACCACCTTC.

J is TRBJ1-5 and V is TRBV2, with D perhaps TRBD1 (5 bases). Germline loops: CDR1 SNHLY, CDR2 FYNNEI. The CDR3 sequence is 15 residues long. Trimming took off 1 base at V and 2 bases at J, with 9 bases between the two ends. DNA of the CDR3: TGTGCCAGCAGTGAAGAGGGGATAGGCAATCAGCCCCAGCATTTT. Its translation: CASSEEGIGNQPQHF.